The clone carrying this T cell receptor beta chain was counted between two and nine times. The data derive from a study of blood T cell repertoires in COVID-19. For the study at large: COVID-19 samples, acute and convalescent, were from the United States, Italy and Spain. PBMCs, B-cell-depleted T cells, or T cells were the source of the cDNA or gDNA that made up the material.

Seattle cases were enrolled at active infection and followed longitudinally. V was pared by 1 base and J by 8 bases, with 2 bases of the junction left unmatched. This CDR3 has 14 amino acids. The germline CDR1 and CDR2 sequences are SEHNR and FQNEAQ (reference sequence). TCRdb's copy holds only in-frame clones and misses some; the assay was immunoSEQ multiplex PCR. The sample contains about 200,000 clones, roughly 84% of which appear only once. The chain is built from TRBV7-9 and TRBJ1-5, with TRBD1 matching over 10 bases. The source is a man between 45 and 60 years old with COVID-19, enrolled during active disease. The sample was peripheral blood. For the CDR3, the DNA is TGTGCCAGCAGCTTAGGACAGGGGGCTAAGCCCCAGCATTTT. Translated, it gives CASSLGQGAKPQHF.